Given below is one T cell receptor (beta chain) in context. Its cognate antigen has yet to be identified. Within one base of it there is no much larger clone, and no base qualities were kept. The library relied on the immunoSEQ multiplex PCR assay. A mixture of 60 forward primers for TCR Vbeta segments and 13 reverse primers for TCR Jbeta segments was used in the multiplex PCR. The CDR3 region of rearranged TCR beta genes was amplified from genomic DNA with a multiplex PCR assay. The amplified TCR beta libraries were sequenced on the Illumina HiSeq System as 87-base-pair reads. As for how the authors treated the data: A later analysis tallied 75 million to 95 million unique TCR beta chains across the 650 to 750 repertoires, and approximately 9.9 million of those chains were shared by two or more donors. To remove PCR and sequencing errors, raw reads were error-corrected and collapsed into unique sequences using a nearest-neighbor algorithm that merged closely related sequences. CDR3 sequences were aligned to IMGT reference sequences to assign V, D and J gene segments. For a sequence to be retained, at least a six-nucleotide match to both a V gene segment and a J gene segment was required. Rearrangements were classified as productive when the CDR3 lacked stop codons and remained in frame with V and J, and all other rearrangements were classified as non-productive. Following IMGT convention, CDR3 was defined as the stretch from the second conserved V-encoded cysteine to the conserved J-encoded phenylalanine. The earlier analysis of fewer than 700 of the donors excluded sequences that lacked an unambiguous match to a single V gene segment. In an earlier analysis of several hundred of the donors, V segments were called functional above 56.7% productive rearrangements and were called segregating when the between-donor standard deviation exceeded 5%. A statistical classification framework was built to diagnose cytomegalovirus status from the catalog of TCR beta chain sequences. V and J gene assignment, in a later analysis, came from comparing TCR nucleotide sequences with IMGT/GENE-DB human TR gene sequences. Using the TCRdist pipeline, a later analysis assigned CDR3 sequences along with most-parsimonious VDJ recombination scenarios. In a later analysis, each TCR beta chain was defined by its CDR3 amino acid sequence together with its V-gene family, and reads lacking a unique V-gene family were excluded. In a later analysis, a few hundred highly shared, low-generation-probability nucleotide sequences were removed to address suspected cross-contamination and a sequencing artifact. For each public chain, a later analysis derived a clonal expansion index from normalized ranks of inferred template counts within each repertoire. Generation probabilities in a later analysis came from a VDJ recombination model fitted to out-of-frame rearrangements, and those results were checked against IGoR. In a later analysis, hypergeometric tests were used to score TCR-TCR, TCR-HLA and TCR-CMV co-occurrence, with a repertoire-size bias correction applied to TCR pairs. False discovery rates were estimated in a later analysis by permuting HLA or CMV assignments 20 times. A later analysis grouped co-occurring TCRs with DBSCAN, adding TCRdist sequence similarity when clustering within HLA-allele-positive subsets. Repertoires with fewer than 30,000 or more than 120,000 public chains were left out of co-occurrence clustering, as were about five repertoires with anomalous nucleotide sharing. This immuneACCESS table, as held by TCRdb, lists in-frame sequences with V and J called but not all clones. Of the missing ones, under half trace to an unresolved V gene in checked studies; the others have no known cause. V and J calls and clone size are given by that table; D and trimming were obtained from the DNA. A total of about 140,000 clones appear in this sample, about four fifths of them only once. Roughly 3.2% of the sample comes from the top ten.

This sample was included in a study of cytomegalovirus exposure and HLA in healthy donors (dated by TCRdb to about 2017). Broadly, across the study: An earlier analysis of several hundred of the donors reported approximately 280 Gb of sequence data and 100 million to 120 million unique TCR beta sequences obtained from approximately 180 million T cells. A later genetic analysis used genome-wide SNP genotypes for about three fifths of the 666 donors, treating that subset as a discovery cohort. A later analysis re-analyzed previously published TCR beta repertoires from roughly 630 donors and added high-resolution HLA genotyping to study TCR occurrence patterns. The later analysis used no new phenotypic data to find candidate immune exposures, relying instead on TCR beta sequences and their occurrence across donors. HLA typing covered class I and class II loci at four-digit resolution. Every discovery cohort repertoire had been produced on one sequencing platform. The number of donors typed differed by locus, with roughly 629-640 for A, B, C, DRB1 and DQB1, 522 for DQA1, approximately 580 for DPA1, and approximately 470 for DPB1. Of the approximately 400 genotyped donors, roughly 80% fell in the genetic ancestry cluster associated with self-reported Caucasian donors. An earlier analysis of nearly 600 of the donors applied high-throughput TCR beta sequencing to assess whether each TCR beta V gene segment acted as functional or pseudogenic. An early release covering just under 650 HLA-typed donors comprised approximately 300 gigabases of sequencing data and roughly 86 million unique TCR sequences. The study combined high-throughput TCR immunosequencing, statistical association of individual TCRs with disease status, and machine learning to predict cytomegalovirus infection status. The T cell repertoires of under 700 subjects were profiled by immunosequencing and related to cytomegalovirus serostatus. The study was designed to test whether signatures of past pathogen exposure could be identified by cataloging public T cell receptors. Among some 400 genotyped donors of the cohort, an average of about 240,000 unique TCR beta nucleotide sequences was sequenced per donor, of which about 19% were non-productive. Alongside the repertoire data, information on donor age, sex, ethnicity and CMV serostatus was compiled. Along with the approximately 700-subject first cohort, a separate validation cohort of over a hundred different subjects was used. A handful of DR-DQ haplotypes were handled as single units for association and clustering because linkage in the cohort was strong.

In total, 600 or so healthy bone marrow donors made up the cohort. Cohort members were all nominally healthy when sampled, although unrecorded immune exposures were likely present. The donor tested CMV seropositive, placing the donor among the approximately 290 seropositive members of the cohort. Each donor provided a peripheral blood sample, and peripheral blood mononuclear cells were used for TCR beta sequencing. The Qiagen DNeasy Blood Extraction Kit was used to extract genomic DNA from the blood cell samples. The germline V gene supplies CDR1 MGHDK and CDR2 SYGVNS. Relative to germline, V is 5 bases shorter and J is 7 bases shorter, with 24 bases between their ends. Measured from the cysteine to the phenylalanine, the CDR3 is 17 residues long. The entry retains the CDR3 DNA only, 51 bases that are in frame from base 1. Overall study results and their limits: In the study, approximately 160 TCR beta chains were listed as associated with cytomegalovirus. The classifier was reported to diagnose cytomegalovirus status with high specificity and sensitivity in both the original cohort and the validation cohort. In a later analysis, most CMV-associated TCR beta chains were found to appear HLA-restricted, with HLA associations seemingly driven largely by CMV exposure. Assigning TCR associations to individual alleles was difficult when HLA alleles, especially DR and DQ, strongly co-occurred. A further reported finding was that TCR beta sequences accurately predicted the HLA-A and HLA-B alleles for most subjects in the first cohort. Linkage disequilibrium might explain the correlated functional status among segregating V segments, but an unknown experimental factor could not be ruled out. Immune exposure information for the cohort was limited to CMV serostatus. Because counts were too low, approximately 18 rarely observed V segments, including chromosome 9 orphons, were excluded from the earlier analysis of several hundred of the donors. It was suggested by the authors that the approach could potentially be generalized to other disease states and immunological phenotypes. This cohort had only TCR beta chains sequenced, and the lack of alpha or paired-chain data limited which features could be detected. Because some donors lacked HLA typing at each locus, the association tests relied only on the typed subset. While some public TCRs were present in many individuals, most TCR sequences turned up only very rarely across donors. A later genetic analysis reported fewer N-insertions in productive TCRs among donors in an Asian-associated ancestry cluster than the roughly 650-donor mean. In an earlier analysis of 450 to 750 of the donors, most TCR beta V segments appeared in productive rearrangements about 87% or about 30% of the time, broadly matching IMGT annotations. In a later analysis, 15,000 to 20,000 TCR beta sequences were associated with specific HLA alleles at a false discovery rate of 0.05. A group of highly shared sequence variants was considered likely to be a technical artifact of the sequencing pipeline. In a later analysis, the rate of TCR association differed among HLA loci, with DRB1 alleles having the most associated TCRs and HLA-C alleles having the fewest. In vitro tests confirmed that a few of the cytomegalovirus-associated TCR beta chains recognize cytomegalovirus antigens. An association between a missense DCLRE1C variant and V-gene and J-gene trimming of TCR beta chains was found in a later genetic analysis and replicated in an independent cohort. Sequencing depth was assumed to be roughly uniform across donors in the presence/absence analyses, though that assumption may not hold. According to a later analysis, parvovirus B19, influenza, CMV and Epstein-Barr virus appeared linked to several top co-occurrence clusters. The 87-base-pair reads could not distinguish some IMGT-functional V segments, including TRBV6-2 and TRBV6-3, so those segments were excluded. Compared with equally common non-associated chains, HLA-associated TCR beta chains in a later analysis were more clonally expanded and had lower generation probabilities.

The sequence is built from TRBV25-1 and TRBJ2-1; the D gene is perhaps TRBD1, from 6 matching bases. This receptor was taken from a man between 18 and 35 years old in good health and CMV-seropositive. Source material: PBMCs. The CDR3 protein sequence reads: CASSSPPGAGRTNEQFF. The DNA is TGTGCCAGCAGTAGCCCCCCAGGGGCCGGCAGAACGAATGAGCAGTTCTTC.